A single sample gave rise to the 10 T cell receptor beta chains below, sequenced in a study of cytomegalovirus exposure and HLA in healthy donors. The PCR contained 60 Vbeta and 13 Jbeta primers. TCRdb's copy holds only in-frame clones and misses some; the assay was immunoSEQ multiplex PCR. The top ten clones hold approximately 0.86% of a sample with around 130,000 clones, around 77% of them seen once. Sequencing input: PBMCs. The source is a woman in her fifties or sixties in good health and CMV-seronegative.

The chain joins TRBV19 to TRBJ2-7, with TRBD1 identical over 7 bases. J lost 3 bases, V lost 5 bases, and 13 bases had no gene match. The germline gives CDR1 LNHDA, CDR2 SQIVND (reference sequence). The CDR3 covers 16 residues. The CDR3 DNA is TGTGCCAGTAGTCCACCACCATGGACAGGCGTCTACGAGCAGTACTTC. Its translation: CASSPPPWTGVYEQYF.

The V gene is TRBV28, the J gene TRBJ1-2; no firm D call. This CDR3 is 14 amino acids long. Looked up from germline, CDR1 is MDHEN and CDR2 is SYDVKM. The V end was cut by 6 bases, the J end by 1 base, with 12 bases between. CDR3 DNA sequence: TGTGCCAGCAGGCCTTTGGGAGTTAACTATGGCTACACCTTC. Translated, it gives CASRPLGVNYGYTF.

V is TRBV7-9 and J is TRBJ1-3; tentative D call: TRBD1 (5 bases). With 5 bases removed from V and 2 bases from J, the gap between germline ends came to 16 bases. There are 16 residues in the CDR3. Germline-derived CDR1 and CDR2 are SEHNR and FQNEAQ (reference sequence). CDR3 DNA sequence: TGTGCCAGCAGCCCCGTTCAGGGCCGCACTGGAAACACCATATATTTT. It yields the protein CASSPVQGRTGNTIYF.

The chain recombines TRBV2 with TRBJ2-3; perhaps TRBD2 as D (5 bases). The CDR3 is 16 amino acids. Germline V CDR1 and CDR2: SNHLY, FYNNEI. Trimming pared 5 bases from V and 2 bases from J, leaving 17 bases between. The CDR3 DNA follows: TGTGCCAGCAGTTCTAGCCCCCTCCTCTACACAGATACGCAGTATTTT. It encodes CASSSSPLLYTDTQYF.

The chain has TRBV28 and TRBJ2-3, with a possible D match to TRBD1 (5 bases). Germline values: CDR1 MDHEN, CDR2 SYDVKM. This CDR3 has 14 residues. With 5 bases removed from V and 2 bases from J, the gap between germline ends came to 11 bases. The CDR3 sequence is CASSPLGPTDTQYF. The CDR3 nucleotides read TGTGCCAGCAGTCCCCTGGGGCCCACAGATACGCAGTATTTT.

The J gene is TRBJ1-2, the V gene TRBV19; D is perhaps TRBD1 (5 bases). CDR1 is LNHDA and CDR2 is SQIVND in the germline V gene (reference sequence). The V end was cut by 4 bases, the J end by 8 bases, with 14 bases between. This CDR3 region has 13 residues. DNA of the CDR3: TGTGCCAGTAGTACTCCAGGGATTCGGGGCTACACCTTC. Amino acids: CASSTPGIRGYTF.

The J gene is TRBJ2-1, the V gene TRBV5-4, with 7 positions matching TRBD1. Germline CDR1 and CDR2: SGHNT and YYREEE (reference sequence). The length of the CDR3 is 15 residues. V lost 7 bases, J lost 2 bases, and 9 bases stayed unmatched. This chain's CDR3 is CASGSRTGAYNEQFF. CDR3 sequence (DNA): TGTGCCAGCGGATCTAGGACAGGTGCCTACAATGAGCAGTTCTTC.

This chain links TRBV7-8 with TRBJ2-1; 9 bases map to TRBD2. V trimming: 6 bases; J trimming: 1 base; junction bases outside the gene matches: 13. The CDR3 has 18 amino acids. Germline V CDR1 and CDR2: SGHVS, FQNEAQ. The CDR3 spells CASSTPGGGRGSYNEQFF. Written as DNA, the CDR3 is TGTGCCAGCAGTACGCCTGGGGGCGGGAGGGGGTCCTACAATGAGCAGTTCTTC.

This chain connects TRBV28 to TRBJ1-1, with TRBD1 as a possible D gene (5 bases). Germline loops: CDR1 MDHEN, CDR2 SYDVKM. The V gene lost 6 bases and the J gene lost 3 bases, with 11 bases spanning the gap. This CDR3 is built from 13 residues. DNA of the CDR3: TGTGCCAGCAGCGTCCGGGGGTACACTGAAGCTTTCTTT. This encodes CASSVRGYTEAFF.

This sequence joins TRBV18 and TRBJ2-7, with D perhaps matching TRBD1 (6 bases). V gave up 0 bases and J gave up 6 bases, with 6 bases separating them. The V gene's germline CDR1 is KGHSH and CDR2 LQKENI. The CDR3 consists of 12 residues. The CDR3 region is CASSPPGGEQYF. CDR3 nucleotide sequence: TGTGCCAGCTCACCACCAGGGGGCGAGCAGTACTTC.